The present entry profiles one TCR beta chain with its context. Its target is not known. This sample is part of a study of T-cell memory formation after mild COVID-19. Background on the study: Most TCR clusters belonged to a single donor.

Germline loops: CDR1 DFQATT, CDR2 SNEGSKA (reference sequence). The CDR3 totals 14 residues. V shed 0 bases and J shed 4 bases, with 11 bases lying between them. Points from the study as a whole: For second-wave clones that peaked at day 37, SARS-CoV-2 specificity went unverified.

TCRdb re-called the 5' RACE reads with MiXCR, one entry per CDR3 protein. Among 200,000 to 250,000 distinct CDR3 sequences listed, 9.5% were seen once. The chain carries TRBV20-1 and TRBJ2-3; D is uncertain. This receptor was taken from a man between 18 and 35 years old who had mild COVID-19 (a few samples of this study predate the infection). Cell type and time point are not known. Sequencing input: PBMCs or a T cell subset sorted from them (not recorded which). In DNA, the CDR3 is TGCAGTGCTAGAGAGAAGGGCCCCCCAGATACGCAGTATTTT. Its translation is CSAREKGPPDTQYF.